This TCR beta chain was captured by sequencing in a study of breast tumors, draining lymph nodes, adjacent tissues. From germline, CDR1 is DFQATT and CDR2 SNEGSKA (reference sequence). CDR3 length: 12 residues. V was clipped by 5 bases and J by 13 bases; unmatched bases: 12. Study-wide findings and caveats: Tumor repertoires ranked between lymph nodes and nontumor tissue in diversity, with V and J gene preferences.

A few counts support this clonotype. Antigen: not known. Samples came from axillary lymph nodes draining the breast cancer. In TCRdb, the multiplex PCR reads were re-called with MiXCR into one record per CDR3 protein. Among about 200,000 distinct CDR3 sequences listed, 25% to 40% were seen once. The chain joins TRBV20-1 to TRBJ1-1, with 8 bases matching TRBD1. What was sequenced was axillary lymph node tissue. The TCR sequence derives from a female donor with breast cancer. Some clones in this sample may be carry-over from other donors' samples. CDR3 sequence reads: CSASPGTGGYFF. The DNA of the CDR3 is TGCAGTGCTTCACCCGGGACAGGAGGTTATTTCTTT.